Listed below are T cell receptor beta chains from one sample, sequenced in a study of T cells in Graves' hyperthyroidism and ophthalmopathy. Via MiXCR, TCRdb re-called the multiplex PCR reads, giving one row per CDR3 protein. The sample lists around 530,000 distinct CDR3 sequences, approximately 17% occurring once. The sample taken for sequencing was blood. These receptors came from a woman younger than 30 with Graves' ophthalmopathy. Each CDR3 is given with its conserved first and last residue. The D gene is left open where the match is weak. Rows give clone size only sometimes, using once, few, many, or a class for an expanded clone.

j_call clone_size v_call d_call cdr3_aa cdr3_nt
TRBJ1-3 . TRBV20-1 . CSAGRLSGNTIYF TGCAGTGCTGGAAGACTCTCTGGAAACACCATATATTTT
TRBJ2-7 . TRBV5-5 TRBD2 CASSFTSGAYYEQYF TGTGCCAGCAGCTTTACTAGCGGGGCCTACTACGAGCAGTACTTC
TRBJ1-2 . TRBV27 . CATMETGLGYTF TGTGCCACCATGGAGACTGGTTTGGGCTACACCTTC
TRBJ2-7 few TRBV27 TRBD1 CASRQGGNEQYF TGTGCCAGCCGACAGGGGGGAAACGAGCAGTACTTC
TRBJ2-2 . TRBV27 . CASSNSGTVELFF TGTGCCAGCAGCAACAGTGGGACCGTGGAGCTGTTTTTT
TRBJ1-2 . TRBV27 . CASSFAGGGNGYTF TGTGCCAGCAGTTTCGCGGGGGGAGGGAATGGCTACACCTTC
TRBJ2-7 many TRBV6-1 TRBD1 CASSLGQGESYEQYF TGTGCCAGCAGTCTAGGACAGGGTGAATCCTACGAGCAGTACTTC
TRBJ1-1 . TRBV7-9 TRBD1 CASSLMDRAGMNTEAFF TGTGCCAGCAGCTTAATGGACAGGGCGGGTATGAACACTGAAGCTTTCTTT
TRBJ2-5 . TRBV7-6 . CASSLAASLQETQYF TGTGCCAGCAGCTTAGCGGCTAGCCTACAAGAGACCCAGTACTTC
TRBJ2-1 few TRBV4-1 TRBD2 CASSQVGSGAYNEQFF TGCGCCAGCAGCCAAGTTGGGAGCGGGGCCTACAATGAGCAGTTCTTC
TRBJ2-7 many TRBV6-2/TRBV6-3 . CASSYSRQYEQYF TGTGCCAGCAGTTACTCGCGACAGTACGAGCAGTACTTC
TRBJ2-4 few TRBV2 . CASSVGIQYF TGTGCCAGCAGTGTTGGCATTCAGTACTTC
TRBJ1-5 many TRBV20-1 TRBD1 CSARETGGTGQPQHF TGCAGTGCTAGAGAAACAGGGGGCACGGGACAGCCCCAGCATTTT
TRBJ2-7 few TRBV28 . CASSERYLYEQYF TGTGCCAGCAGTGAGAGGTACCTCTACGAGCAGTACTTC
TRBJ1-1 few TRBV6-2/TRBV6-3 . CASNLGPLNTEAFF TGTGCCAGCAACCTCGGGCCGCTGAACACTGAAGCTTTCTTT
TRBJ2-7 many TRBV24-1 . CATSDSHSPEQYF TGTGCCACCAGTGATTCACATTCCCCCGAGCAGTACTTC
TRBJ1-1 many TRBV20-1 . CSARDRVGVFLRDTEAFF TGCAGTGCTAGAGATAGGGTAGGGGTTTTTCTCAGGGACACTGAAGCTTTCTTT
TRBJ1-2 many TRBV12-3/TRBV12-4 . CASKREQGDGYTF TGTGCCAGCAAGAGGGAACAGGGCGATGGCTACACCTTC
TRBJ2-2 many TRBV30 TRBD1 CAWSTQGAGGELFF TGTGCCTGGAGTACCCAGGGGGCAGGCGGGGAGCTGTTTTTT
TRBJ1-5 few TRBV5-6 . CASSLSYTGGQPQHF TGTGCCAGCAGCTTGAGCTACACTGGAGGTCAGCCCCAGCATTTT
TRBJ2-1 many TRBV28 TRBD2 CASSLLSGTNYNEQFF TGTGCCAGCAGTTTATTAAGCGGGACCAACTACAATGAGCAGTTCTTC
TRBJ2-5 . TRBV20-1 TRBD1 CSAMGPKGQDDGYSQETQYF TGCAGTGCTATGGGCCCAAAGGGACAGGACGATGGGTATTCGCAAGAGACCCAGTACTTC
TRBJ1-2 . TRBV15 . CATSRDEASVGYTF TGTGCCACCAGCAGAGATGAAGCGTCTGTTGGCTACACCTTC
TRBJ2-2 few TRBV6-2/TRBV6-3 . CASSPFEFGELFF TGTGCCAGCAGTCCTTTTGAGTTCGGGGAGCTGTTTTTT
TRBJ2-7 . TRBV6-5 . CASSYGAETAYEQYF TGTGCCAGCAGTTATGGCGCCGAGACAGCCTACGAGCAGTACTTC
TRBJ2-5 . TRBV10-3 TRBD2 CAISGSGGHQEPQYF TGTGCCATCAGTGGTAGCGGGGGCCATCAAGAGCCCCAGTACTTC
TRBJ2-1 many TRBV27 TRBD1 CASRGTGTYNEQFF TGTGCCAGCAGGGGGACAGGGACATACAATGAGCAGTTCTTC
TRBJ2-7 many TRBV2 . CASTLGLSYEQYF TGTGCCAGCACCCTCGGTCTGTCCTACGAGCAGTACTTC
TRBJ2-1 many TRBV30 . CAWSGQGLAWEQFF TGTGCCTGGAGCGGGCAGGGGCTTGCGTGGGAGCAGTTCTTC
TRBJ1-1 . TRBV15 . CATSRDSQEAFF TGTGCCACCAGCAGAGATAGTCAGGAAGCTTTCTTT
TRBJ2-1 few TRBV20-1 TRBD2 CSARLAGLLGEQFF TGCAGTGCTAGACTAGCGGGACTGTTGGGTGAGCAGTTCTTC
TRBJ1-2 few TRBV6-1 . CASSELRTPSFYGYTF TGTGCCAGCAGTGAACTCAGGACACCTTCCTTCTATGGCTACACCTTC
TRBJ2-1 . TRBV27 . CASSSPSRTPESEQFF TGTGCCAGCAGTTCTCCTAGCAGGACCCCCGAAAGTGAGCAGTTCTTC
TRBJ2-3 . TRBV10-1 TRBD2 CASSEDLAGGSTDTQYF TGCGCCAGCAGTGAGGATCTAGCGGGGGGGAGCACAGATACGCAGTATTTT
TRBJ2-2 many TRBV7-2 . CASSPPETGELFF TGTGCCAGCAGCCCTCCAGAAACCGGGGAGCTGTTTTTT
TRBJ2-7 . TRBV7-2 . CASSPPRDHRLEQYF TGTGCCAGCAGCCCACCGCGGGACCATCGATTAGAGCAGTACTTC
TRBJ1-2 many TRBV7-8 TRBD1 CASSYAGRGRGDGYTF TGTGCCAGCAGCTACGCGGGCAGGGGGCGCGGTGATGGCTACACCTTC
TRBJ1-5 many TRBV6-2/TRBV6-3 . CASSYPGEGNQPQHF TGTGCCAGCAGTTACCCAGGGGAGGGCAATCAGCCCCAGCATTTT
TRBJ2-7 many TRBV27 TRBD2 CASSPIGLAGAYEQYF TGTGCCAGCAGCCCGATCGGACTAGCGGGTGCCTACGAGCAGTACTTC
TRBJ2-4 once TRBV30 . CAWSKGQNKNIQYF TGTGCCTGGAGTAAGGGGCAGAACAAAAACATTCAGTACTTC
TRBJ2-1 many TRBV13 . CASSPGQLYNEQFF TGTGCCAGCAGCCCCGGACAGCTCTACAATGAGCAGTTCTTC
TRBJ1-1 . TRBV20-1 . CSAPWGNTEAFF TGCAGTGCTCCTTGGGGGAACACTGAAGCTTTCTTT
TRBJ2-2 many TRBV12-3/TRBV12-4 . CASSFPGSTGELFF TGTGCCAGCAGTTTTCCGGGGTCAACCGGGGAGCTGTTTTTT
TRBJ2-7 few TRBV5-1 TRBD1 CASSMPLDRDSYEQYF TGCGCCAGCAGCATGCCCTTGGACAGGGACTCCTACGAGCAGTACTTC
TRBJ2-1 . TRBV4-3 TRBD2 CASSQVVGLATNEQFF TGCGCCAGCAGCCAAGTTGTAGGACTAGCGACCAATGAGCAGTTCTTC
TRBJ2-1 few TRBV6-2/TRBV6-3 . CASSYSALGGQFF TGTGCCAGCAGTTACTCGGCCCTGGGGGGGCAGTTCTTC